The sequence of this T cell receptor (beta chain) was determined in a study of long-term antiretroviral therapy in people with HIV. Overall study findings and caveats: Specimen acquisition occurred between about 2004 and 2017, potentially under older ART regimens.

CDR1 SNHLY and CDR2 FYNNEI come from the germline V gene. The CDR3 has 17 amino acids. V dropped 0 bases and J dropped 2; count of bases not matched to a gene: 1. This clone was recorded only once. Its antigen is not identified. The run of the v3.0 immunoSEQ assay was at survey level. The table came from immunoSEQ multiplex PCR; TCRdb's copy has only in-frame clones and leaves some out. The sample has 21,000 or so clones; more than 75% are singletons. This TCR came from a man aged 55 to 70 with HIV. The input for sequencing was unsorted PBMCs, taken 2.3 years after starting antiretroviral therapy. This rearrangement joins TRBV2 to TRBJ2-2, with 12 bases lining up with TRBD2. In nucleotides, the CDR3 is TGTGCCAGCAGTGAAGCGACTAGCGGGGGAAACACCGGGGAGCTGTTTTTT. This translates into CASSEATSGGNTGELFF. Using reference TRBV2 and TRBJ2-2 for the parts outside the CDR3, the full variable domain is EPEVTQTPSHQVTQMGQEVILRCVPISNHLYFYWYRQILGQKVEFLVSFYNNEISEKSEIFDDQFSVERPDGSNFTLKIRSTKLEDSAMYFCASSEATSGGNTGELFFGEGSRLTVL.